This T cell receptor (beta chain) derives from a study of T cells in localized non-small cell lung cancer. Study-level findings and limits: Adjacent uninvolved lung had the highest clonality, suggesting focused antigen responses. Within adjacent lung there appeared a median around 55 of the top 100 tumor clones.

As regards this clone: Its antigen remains unidentified.

Using immunoSEQ multiplex PCR, the repertoire was profiled, and TCRdb retains in-frame clones only, with some absent. Among fewer than 40,000 clones listed, about 85% were seen once. Trimming cost V 5 bases and J 5 bases, with 16 bases left between them. This CDR3 is built from 14 residues. The germline gives CDR1 SGHDT, CDR2 YYEEEE. The clonotype originates from a man between 40 and 69 years old with stage III lung adenocarcinoma. J is TRBJ2-5 and V is TRBV5-6; D perhaps matches TRBD1 (6 bases). Here the sequenced sample was peripheral blood mononuclear cells, taken before any cancer treatment. The CDR3 sequence: CASRETGLGETQYF. DNA of the CDR3: TGTGCCAGCAGGGAAACAGGGTTGGGGGAGACCCAGTACTTC.